These T cell receptor beta chains were read from a single sample in a study of cytomegalovirus exposure and HLA in healthy donors. Assay used: immunoSEQ multiplex PCR; TCRdb lists only in-frame clones, some missing. Its listing shows roughly 120,000 clones. Sequenced material: PBMCs. All receptors come from a man aged 18 to 29 in good health and CMV-seronegative. Both conserved end residues are part of each CDR3. Each record gives: D gene, V gene, J gene, CDR3 protein, CDR3 DNA. The D gene is left open where the match is weak.

NA,TRBV5-1,TRBJ1-2,CASSFQGREDYGYTF,TGCGCCAGCAGCTTCCAGGGAAGGGAGGACTATGGCTACACCTTC
TRBD1,TRBV27,TRBJ2-1,CASSFEDRDQLGQFF,TGTGCCAGCAGTTTTGAGGACAGGGATCAATTGGGGCAGTTCTTC
TRBD1,TRBV6-1,TRBJ2-7,CASTLGTGATYEQYF,TGTGCCAGCACCCTAGGGACAGGGGCAACCTACGAGCAGTACTTC
NA,TRBV30,TRBJ2-7,CAWMGLSYEQYF,TGTGCCTGGATGGGACTTTCCTACGAGCAGTACTTC
NA,TRBV5-6,TRBJ2-7,CASSFVTSGRSYEQYF,TGTGCCAGCAGCTTCGTGACTAGTGGGAGGTCCTACGAGCAGTACTTC
NA,TRBV12-5,TRBJ1-2,CASGLDRVYGYTF,TGTGCTAGTGGTTTGGACAGGGTGTATGGCTACACCTTC
TRBD2,TRBV5-1,TRBJ2-5,CASSLIRSGSGETQYF,TGCGCCAGCAGCTTAATAAGGAGCGGGAGTGGGGAGACCCAGTACTTC
NA,TRBV29-1,TRBJ1-4,CSVGGGTNEKLFF,TGCAGCGTGGGAGGTGGCACTAATGAAAAACTGTTTTTT
NA,TRBV19,TRBJ2-2,CASSSNRGWGTGELFF,TGTGCCAGTAGTAGCAACCGGGGGTGGGGTACCGGGGAGCTGTTTTTT
NA,TRBV13,TRBJ1-3,CASGGGAAVPGNTIYF,TGTGCCAGCGGGGGAGGAGCGGCAGTACCTGGAAACACCATATATTTT
NA,TRBV5-1,TRBJ2-2,CASSDPGHSPTGELFF,TGCGCCAGCAGCGATCCGGGACACTCCCCCACCGGGGAGCTGTTTTTT
NA,TRBV30,TRBJ1-4,CAWSRGGTPLFF,TGTGCCTGGAGTCGGGGGGGGACACCCTTGTTTTTT
NA,TRBV30,TRBJ2-7,CACGIGSYEHYF,TGTGCCTGTGGGATTGGGAGCTACGAGCACTACTTC
NA,TRBV5-5,TRBJ1-3,CASSLETLSGNTIYF,TGTGCCAGCAGCTTGGAGACACTCTCTGGAAACACCATATATTTT
NA,TRBV4-2,TRBJ2-3,CASSQESLARHTDTQYF,TGTGCCAGCAGCCAAGAAAGTTTGGCAAGACACACAGATACGCAGTATTTT
TRBD2,TRBV10-2,TRBJ2-7,CASRTLGGVAYEQYF,TGCGCCAGCAGGACCCTGGGGGGGGTGGCCTACGAGCAGTACTTC
NA,TRBV5-6,TRBJ1-2,CASSFRENYGYTF,TGTGCCAGCAGCTTCCGGGAAAACTATGGCTACACCTTC
NA,TRBV5-1,TRBJ2-1,CASSLAGVGVTLEQFF,TGCGCCAGCAGCTTGGCCGGGGTGGGAGTTACCCTTGAGCAGTTCTTC
NA,TRBV19,TRBJ1-5,CASSIRDFNQPQHF,TGTGCCAGTAGTATCCGGGATTTTAATCAGCCCCAGCATTTT
TRBD1,TRBV2,TRBJ1-1,CASTKIATGGTEAFF,TGTGCCAGCACTAAGATAGCAACAGGGGGCACTGAAGCTTTCTTT
TRBD2,TRBV18,TRBJ2-7,CASSPGAGTTEQYF,TGTGCCAGCTCACCTGGAGCCGGGACTACCGAGCAGTACTTC
NA,TRBV13,TRBJ2-7,CASSLGTVAYEQYF,TGTGCCAGCAGCTTAGGGACAGTCGCCTACGAGCAGTACTTC
TRBD2,TRBV6-1,TRBJ2-1,CATPPGGRGEQFF,TGTGCCACCCCTCCGGGGGGAAGGGGTGAGCAGTTCTTC
NA,TRBV16,TRBJ1-2,CASIHSGNLNYGYTF,TGTGCCAGCATTCACTCCGGGAACCTTAACTATGGCTACACCTTC
TRBD2,TRBV9,TRBJ2-7,CASSSRASGGSSYEQYF,TGTGCCAGCAGCTCCCGGGCTAGCGGGGGTAGCTCCTACGAGCAGTACTTC
TRBD1,TRBV5-4,TRBJ1-1,CASSQGQGGTEAFF,TGTGCCAGCAGCCAAGGACAGGGGGGCACTGAAGCTTTCTTT
NA,TRBV7-9,TRBJ1-4,CASSYGTPANEKLFF,TGTGCCAGCAGCTACGGGACACCCGCTAATGAAAAACTGTTTTTT
NA,TRBV6-4,TRBJ2-2,CASSDTASTSGELFF,TGTGCCAGCAGTGACACAGCCTCTACGTCGGGGGAGCTGTTTTTT
TRBD1,TRBV5-4,TRBJ1-5,CASSPDRGQPQHF,TGTGCCAGCAGCCCCGACAGGGGCCAGCCCCAGCATTTT
TRBD1,TRBV29-1,TRBJ2-1,CSIRQWDRIYNEQFF,TGCAGCATACGACAATGGGACAGGATCTACAATGAGCAGTTCTTC
TRBD1,TRBV6-1,TRBJ1-4,CASSFRQGAYEKLFF,TGTGCCAGCAGTTTCCGACAGGGGGCGTATGAAAAACTGTTTTTT
NA,TRBV20-1,TRBJ2-7,CSARAVLQYF,TGCAGTGCTAGAGCAGTTTTGCAGTACTTC
NA,TRBV7-7,TRBJ1-4,CASSPGTTNEKLFF,TGTGCTAGCAGCCCCGGGACAACTAATGAAAAACTGTTTTTT
NA,TRBV11-2,TRBJ1-2,CASSLGYLEGYTF,TGTGCCAGCAGCTTAGGGTATCTGGAGGGCTACACCTTC
NA,TRBV28,TRBJ1-2,CASSSTGRGYTF,TGTGCCAGCAGTTCCACAGGCAGGGGCTACACCTTC
TRBD1,TRBV6-5,TRBJ2-3,CASSPGQGTDTQYF,TGTGCCAGCAGCCCCGGACAGGGGACAGATACGCAGTATTTT
TRBD1,TRBV30,TRBJ2-3,CAWGRQGADTQYF,TGTGCCTGGGGAAGACAGGGCGCAGATACGCAGTATTTT
TRBD1,TRBV5-6,TRBJ1-1,CASSLTGGNTEAFF,TGTGCCAGCAGCCTGACAGGGGGTAATACTGAAGCTTTCTTT
NA,TRBV18,TRBJ1-2,CASSPIQGVQNGYTF,TGTGCCAGCTCACCAATTCAGGGTGTCCAGAATGGCTACACCTTC
NA,TRBV5-1,TRBJ2-7,CASSPTPQATSYEQYF,TGCGCCAGCAGCCCAACCCCACAGGCTACCTCCTACGAGCAGTACTTC
NA,TRBV19,TRBJ2-2,CASRISGGTGELFF,TGTGCCAGTAGGATCAGCGGAGGGACCGGGGAGCTGTTTTTT
TRBD1,TRBV28,TRBJ1-5,CASSLWVGGGHQPQHF,TGTGCCAGCAGTTTATGGGTAGGAGGGGGCCATCAGCCCCAGCATTTT
TRBD1,TRBV5-8,TRBJ1-1,CASSLETGHNEAFF,TGTGCCAGCAGCTTGGAGACAGGGCACAATGAAGCTTTCTTT
NA,TRBV14,TRBJ2-5,CASSQRRTTETQYF,TGTGCCAGCAGCCAAAGAAGGACTACAGAGACCCAGTACTTC
NA,TRBV18,TRBJ2-2,CASSPQGNTGELFF,TGTGCCAGCTCACCCCAGGGGAACACCGGGGAGCTGTTTTTT
NA,TRBV11-1,TRBJ1-1,CASSLGGEAFF,TGTGCCAGCAGCTTAGGAGGAGAAGCTTTCTTT
TRBD1,TRBV4-2,TRBJ1-5,CASSQEDRGTNQPQHF,TGTGCCAGCAGCCAAGAAGACAGGGGAACCAATCAGCCCCAGCATTTT
TRBD1,TRBV19,TRBJ2-6,CASSNEIGTGVLGANVLTF,TGTGCCAGTTCTAACGAAATCGGGACAGGGGTCCTTGGGGCCAACGTCCTGACTTTC
TRBD1,TRBV19,TRBJ1-5,CASSPRDRGSQPQHF,TGTGCCAGTAGCCCCAGGGACAGGGGATCTCAGCCCCAGCATTTT
TRBD1,TRBV6-5,TRBJ1-4,CASGQGSNEKLFF,TGTGCCAGCGGACAGGGGTCTAATGAAAAACTGTTTTTT
NA,TRBV5-1,TRBJ2-5,CASSLEQGPTQYF,TGCGCCAGCAGCTTGGAACAGGGTCCGACCCAGTACTTC
NA,TRBV10-2,TRBJ2-7,CASSDPGTISSYEQYF,TGCGCCAGCAGTGACCCCGGGACAATAAGCTCCTACGAGCAGTACTTC
TRBD1,TRBV2,TRBJ2-7,CASSAGTGGYEQYF,TGTGCCAGCAGTGCCGGGACAGGGGGCTACGAGCAGTACTTC
NA,TRBV28,TRBJ2-1,CASSDRDSGKQFF,TGTGCCAGCAGTGACCGGGACTCCGGGAAGCAGTTCTTC